This entry lists 11 T cell receptor beta chains sequenced from one sample in a study of shared clonotypes between healthy human individuals. Repertoires were generated with immunoSEQ multiplex PCR, while TCRdb's copy carries only in-frame clones and drops some. The data show millions of clones, with more than 85% seen just once and roughly 0.36% held by the top ten. Material: naive CD4+ T cells from PBMCs. The subset here: CD45RA+ positively selected. These TCRs come from a man aged 18 to 29 in good health. Some clones in this sample may be carry-over from other donors' samples.

This sequence joins TRBV9 and TRBJ2-2, with no clear D. The length of the CDR3 is 13 residues. Germline CDR1 reads SGDLS; CDR2 reads YYNGEE. V was pared by 1 base and J by 5 bases, with 6 bases between. CDR3 protein: CASSVWSTGELFF. As DNA, the CDR3 is TGTGCCAGCAGCGTATGGTCAACCGGGGAGCTGTTTTTT.

The chain couples TRBV5-6 to TRBJ1-3; D is uncertain. Germline V gene data show CDR1 as SGHDT and CDR2 as YYEEEE. V shed 3 bases and J shed 0 bases, with 10 bases lying between them. CDR3 length: 15 amino acids. The CDR3 nucleotides are TGTGCCAGCAGCTGGGGATCGGGCTCTGGAAACACCATATATTTT. This sequence encodes CASSWGSGSGNTIYF.

This chain links TRBV4-3 with TRBJ2-7, with 7 bases fitting TRBD1. Germline lookup yields CDR1 LGHNA and CDR2 YSLEER. This CDR3 spans 18 amino acids. Losses at the gene ends were 0 bases for V and 1 base for J; bases not matched to a gene: 12. CDR3 region: CASSQDRDRVGWSYEQYF. CDR3 DNA: TGCGCCAGCAGCCAAGATCGCGACAGGGTAGGGTGGTCCTACGAGCAGTACTTC.

In this sample, this clone turned up once. The V gene is TRBV11-2, the J gene TRBJ1-4, with TRBD1 matching 7 bases. Losses at the gene ends were 0 bases for V and 6 bases for J; bases not matched to a gene: 4. The CDR3 covers 15 residues. In germline, CDR1 is SGHAT, CDR2 FQNNGV. The CDR3 DNA follows: TGTGCCAGCAGCTTAGATGATAGGGGGCATGAAAAACTGTTTTTT. Protein: CASSLDDRGHEKLFF.

CDR3 residues: CASSGGTVNSPLHF. CDR3 nucleotides: TGTGCCAGCAGCGGCGGGACAGTCAATTCACCCCTCCACTTT. This chain links TRBV7-9 with TRBJ1-6, with 7 bases lining up with TRBD1. The germline CDR1 and CDR2 sequences are SEHNR and FQNEAQ (reference sequence). The CDR3 sequence is 14 residues long. With 5 bases clipped from V and 7 bases from J, the junction kept 5 bases outside the gene matches. Drawing the rest from reference TRBV7-9 and TRBJ1-6, the complete variable domain is DTGVSQNPRHKITKRGQNVTFRCDPISEHNRLYWYRQTLGQGPEFLTYFQNEAQLEKSRLLSDRFSAERPKGSFSTLEIQRTEQGDSAMYLCASSGGTVNSPLHFGNGTRLTVT.

The CDR3 is CASSVTGTGVFNYGYTF. In nucleotides, the CDR3 is TGTGCCAGCAGTGTCACCGGGACAGGGGTTTTTAACTATGGCTACACCTTC. The rearrangement joins TRBV28 to TRBJ1-2; 10 bases fit TRBD1. V gave up 5 bases and J gave up 1 base; unmatched junction bases: 10. The CDR3 sequence is 17 residues long. Germline V lookup: CDR1 MDHEN, CDR2 SYDVKM.

V and J are TRBV11-1 and TRBJ2-7, with a weak D call TRBD2 (5 bases). This CDR3 has 15 residues. Germline lookup yields CDR1 SGHAT and CDR2 FQDESV (reference sequence). V was pared by 1 base and J by 0 bases, with 10 bases between. Here the CDR3 reads CASSLVRETSYEQYF. DNA for the CDR3: TGTGCCAGCAGCTTAGTTCGGGAAACCTCCTACGAGCAGTACTTC.

The chain employs TRBV14 and TRBJ1-3; D gene uncertain. The CDR3 is made up of 16 amino acids. Trimming removed 1 base at V and 0 bases at J, with 10 bases between. Germline-derived CDR1 and CDR2 are SGHDN and FVKESK. CDR3 loop: CASSQVRGSSGNTIYF. CDR3 sequence (DNA): TGTGCCAGCAGCCAAGTGAGAGGGAGCTCTGGAAACACCATATATTTT.

This clone was detected only once. The CDR3 nucleotides read TGTGCCAGCAGCCCCGGCGGGGACAGGGATGGCTACACCTTC. Translated, it gives CASSPGGDRDGYTF. The J gene is TRBJ1-2, the V gene TRBV7-6; TRBD1 matches at 9 bases. Germline assignment: CDR1 SGHVS and CDR2 FNYEAQ. The CDR3 extends over 14 amino acids. Trimming removed 5 bases from V and 6 bases from J; junction bases left unmatched: 7.

This chain links TRBV6-1 with TRBJ2-7; D gene uncertain. Germline V gives CDR1 MNHNS, CDR2 SASEGT. The CDR3 extends over 10 amino acids. Trimming took off 8 bases at V and 4 bases at J, with 6 bases between the two ends. CDR3 region: CASGVYEQYF. The DNA for the CDR3 is TGTGCCAGCGGGGTTTACGAGCAGTACTTC.

Details on this clone: The sample holds other DNA sequences that translate to the same CDR3. This chain connects TRBV5-1 to TRBJ2-2; tentatively, D is TRBD2 (5 bases). The germline CDR1 and CDR2 sequences are SGHRS and YFSETQ. The CDR3 length is 14 residues. Trimming pared 4 bases from V and 1 base from J, leaving 8 bases between. The DNA for the CDR3 is TGCGCCAGCAGCGCCGGAGGGAACACCGGGGAGCTGTTTTTT. Protein sequence: CASSAGGNTGELFF.